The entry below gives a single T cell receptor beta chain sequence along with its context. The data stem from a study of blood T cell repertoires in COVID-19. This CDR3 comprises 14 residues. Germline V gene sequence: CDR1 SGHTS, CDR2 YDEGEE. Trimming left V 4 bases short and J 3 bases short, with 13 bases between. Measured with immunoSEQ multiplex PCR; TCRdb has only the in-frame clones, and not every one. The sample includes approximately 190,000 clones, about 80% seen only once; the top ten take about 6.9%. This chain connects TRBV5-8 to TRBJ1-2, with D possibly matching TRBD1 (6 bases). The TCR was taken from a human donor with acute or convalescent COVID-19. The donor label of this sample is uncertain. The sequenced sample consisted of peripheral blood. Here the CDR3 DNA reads TGTGCCAGCAGCCTCGGGAGGGGGGACTATGGCTACACCTTC. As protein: CASSLGRGDYGYTF.